This entry lists 25 T cell receptor beta chains sequenced from one sample in a study of shared clonotypes between healthy human individuals. Sequenced by immunoSEQ multiplex PCR; TCRdb stores in-frame clones only, minus some. The table lists 2 million to 3 million clones, over 85% of them singletons. Sample: naive CD4+ T cells from PBMCs. As to subset: CD45RA+ positively selected. The receptors come from a man aged 18 to 35 in good health. Some clones in this sample may be carry-over from other donors' samples.

This clone was recorded once. The chain uses TRBV19 and TRBJ2-6; D gene ambiguous. This CDR3 has 14 residues. CDR1 is LNHDA, CDR2 SQIVND, per germline (reference sequence). V lost 9 bases and J 1 base, leaving 10 bases between the germline ends. CDR3 residues: CASHVGSGANVLTF. The CDR3 DNA reads TGTGCCAGCCATGTGGGATCTGGGGCCAACGTCCTGACTTTC.

The V and J genes are TRBV5-1 and TRBJ2-7, with 9 bases identical to TRBD2. The CDR3 has 14 amino acids. V lost 4 bases and J lost 4; bases outside the gene matches: 6. The V gene's germline CDR1 is SGHRS and CDR2 YFSETQ. CDR3 sequence (DNA): TGCGCCAGCAGCGCCGGACTAGCGACTTACGAGCAGTACTTC. This codes for CASSAGLATYEQYF.

This clone occurred once. The rearrangement uses TRBV18 and TRBJ2-5, with 8 bases that match TRBD1. In germline, CDR1 is KGHSH, CDR2 LQKENI. The CDR3 loop spans 16 amino acids. V gave up 3 bases and J gave up 4 bases; unmatched junction bases: 10. The CDR3 loop reads CASSPGRQGSRETQYF. The CDR3 bases are TGTGCCAGCTCACCCGGGAGACAGGGGTCGAGAGAGACCCAGTACTTC.

The chain recombines TRBV28 with TRBJ1-5, with TRBD1 matching 7 bases. The germline V gene encodes CDR1 MDHEN and CDR2 SYDVKM. The CDR3 contains 15 residues. V lost 10 bases to trimming and J lost 4 bases; unmatched junction nucleotides: 13. The CDR3 nucleotides read TGTGCCACCAACCCCGGGGACAGAGGTAATCAGCCCCAGCATTTT. This gives the protein CATNPGDRGNQPQHF.

The rearrangement uses TRBV9 and TRBJ2-5, with 9 nucleotides matching TRBD2. The germline V gene has CDR1 SGDLS and CDR2 YYNGEE. The V gene end was trimmed by 2 bases and the J gene end by 0 bases; junction bases not matched to a gene: 2. The CDR3 has 15 amino acids. The CDR3 spells CASSVGTSHQETQYF. The CDR3, as DNA: TGTGCCAGCAGCGTGGGGACTAGCCACCAAGAGACCCAGTACTTC.

The chain combines TRBV7-2 with TRBJ2-6; D not certain. Germline loops: CDR1 SGHTA, CDR2 FQGNSA. V lost 2 bases to trimming and J lost 3 bases, with 2 bases between them. This CDR3 has 13 residues. The CDR3 region has the DNA TGTGCCAGCAGCTTATTTGGGGCCAACGTCCTGACTTTC. This gives the protein CASSLFGANVLTF. The full variable domain, its missing parts supplied by reference TRBV7-2 and TRBJ2-6, is GAGVSQSPSNKVTEKGKDVELRCDPISGHTALYWYRQSLGQGLEFLIYFQGNSAPDKSGLPSDRFSAERTGGSVSTLTIQRTQQEDSAVYLCASSLFGANVLTFGAGSRLTVL.

This sequence joins TRBV29-1 and TRBJ2-1; D not resolved. The germline V and J ends were trimmed by 5 bases and 0 bases, with 5 bases remaining between them. The CDR3 totals 12 residues. The germline CDR1 and CDR2 sequences are SQVTM and ANQGSEA. The CDR3 spells CSVKGSYNEQFF. CDR3 DNA: TGCAGCGTTAAGGGCTCCTACAATGAGCAGTTCTTC.

The rearrangement joins TRBV18 to TRBJ2-2, with TRBD2 matching 10 bases. The CDR3 consists of 15 residues. With 6 bases clipped from V and 6 bases from J, the junction kept 7 bases outside the gene matches. The germline gives CDR1 KGHSH, CDR2 LQKENI. For the CDR3, the DNA is TGTGCCAGCTCCGGACTAGCGGTTACTCCCGGGGAGCTGTTTTTT. This codes for CASSGLAVTPGELFF.

J is TRBJ1-2 and V is TRBV15; D is ambiguous. CDR3 length equals 12 residues. Trimming cost V 0 bases and J 9 bases, with 8 bases left between them. From germline, CDR1 is LNHNV and CDR2 YYDKDF (reference sequence). CDR3 protein: CATSRDRQSYTF. The CDR3 coding sequence is TGTGCCACCAGCAGAGATCGGCAGAGCTACACCTTC.

The rearrangement joins TRBV7-2 to TRBJ1-1; D may be TRBD1 (5 bases). V lost 5 bases and J 3 bases, leaving 13 bases between the germline ends. The CDR3 has 14 amino acids. Germline CDR1 SGHTA, CDR2 FQGNSA. The CDR3 here is CASSLGRGDTEAFF. CDR3 sequence (DNA): TGTGCCAGCAGCCTTGGGCGGGGGGACACTGAAGCTTTCTTT. Complete variable domain (other parts from reference TRBV7-2 and TRBJ1-1): GAGVSQSPSNKVTEKGKDVELRCDPISGHTALYWYRQSLGQGLEFLIYFQGNSAPDKSGLPSDRFSAERTGGSVSTLTIQRTQQEDSAVYLCASSLGRGDTEAFFGQGTRLTVV.

The V gene is TRBV13, the J gene TRBJ1-1; 8 bases map to TRBD1. This CDR3 region has 18 residues. Per germline, CDR1 PRHDT and CDR2 FYEKMQ (reference sequence). The V gene end was trimmed by 5 bases and the J gene end by 0 bases; junction bases not matched to a gene: 14. Written as DNA, the CDR3 is TGTGCCAGCAGCCCGCGACAGGGGTTTTTCGGGATGAACACTGAAGCTTTCTTT. Its protein product is CASSPRQGFFGMNTEAFF.

V usage is TRBV9 and J usage is TRBJ2-1, with TRBD1 identical over 8 bases. CDR1 is SGDLS, CDR2 YYNGEE, per germline. This CDR3 contains 15 residues. The junction had 7 bases not matched to a gene; V was cut back by 0 bases and J by 8 bases. In DNA, the CDR3 is TGTGCCAGCAGCGTAGCAGGGGGCGGACTTTATGAGCAGTTCTTC. It codes for CASSVAGGGLYEQFF.

This clone was seen just once. V usage is TRBV6-5 and J usage is TRBJ2-7; TRBD2 matches at 12 bases. In germline, CDR1 is MNHEY, CDR2 SVGAGI. V gave up 6 bases and J gave up 2 bases; unmatched junction bases: 2. The CDR3 extends over 14 amino acids. The CDR3: CASRGTSGPYEQYF. The DNA of the CDR3 is TGTGCCAGCAGAGGGACTAGCGGGCCCTACGAGCAGTACTTC.

DNA of the CDR3: TGTGCCAGCAGCCTAGACGGATGGGCGCAAGAGACCCAGTACTTC. It is translated as CASSLDGWAQETQYF. This chain uses TRBV5-5 with TRBJ2-5, with D hard to call. This CDR3 is 15 amino acids long. The V end was cut by 4 bases, the J end by 2 bases, with 15 bases between. Germline CDR1 reads SGHKS; CDR2 reads YYEKEE (reference sequence). Full variable domain (rest looked up from reference TRBV5-5 and TRBJ2-5): DAGVTQSPTHLIKTRGQQVTLRCSPISGHKSVSWYQQVLGQGPQFIFQYYEKEERGRGNFPDRFSARQFPNYSSELNVNALLLGDSALYLCASSLDGWAQETQYFGPGTRLLVL.

The V call is TRBV11-2, the J call TRBJ2-2; a weak D match, TRBD2 (5 bases). V gave up 0 bases and J gave up 6 bases, with 14 bases separating them. The CDR3 covers 16 residues. Germline CDR1 SGHAT, CDR2 FQNNGV. CDR3: CASSLDTGGWAGELFF. The CDR3 coding sequence is TGTGCCAGCAGCTTAGACACCGGCGGGTGGGCCGGGGAGCTGTTTTTT.

The count of this clone is one. This chain connects TRBV7-3 to TRBJ2-1; maybe TRBD2 (6 bases). The germline V and J ends were trimmed by 1 base and 15 bases, with 16 bases remaining between them. The length of the CDR3 is 13 residues. The germline V gene encodes CDR1 SGHTA and CDR2 FQGTGA. CDR3: CASSLRPGGNPFF. The CDR3 DNA is TGTGCCAGCAGCTTAAGGCCGGGCGGGAACCCGTTCTTC.

As concerns this clone: This specimen includes other DNA sequences encoding the same CDR3. V gene TRBV5-1 combines with J gene TRBJ1-4; the match to TRBD1 covers 9 bases. CDR1 SGHRS and CDR2 YFSETQ come from the germline V gene. V shed 0 bases, J shed 6 bases, and the junction held 0 bases outside the gene matches. The CDR3 is made up of 14 amino acids. The DNA for the CDR3 is TGCGCCAGCAGCTTGGGACAGGGGGATGAAAAACTGTTTTTT. Its translation is CASSLGQGDEKLFF.

V and J are TRBV6-5 and TRBJ1-6; D uncertain. This CDR3 comprises 14 residues. The V end lost 2 bases, the J end lost 7 bases, and 9 bases lay between the germline ends. Germline lookup yields CDR1 MNHEY and CDR2 SVGAGI. In DNA form, the CDR3 reads TGTGCCAGCAGTTACCGGGTAATGAATTCACCCCTCCACTTT. Translating it yields CASSYRVMNSPLHF.

A word on this clone: Other DNA sequences from this sample encode an identical CDR3 as well. DNA for the CDR3: TGTGCCAGCAGTGAAGTTGGAGCCCACTATGGCTACACCTTC. Protein sequence: CASSEVGAHYGYTF. The chain combines TRBV6-1 with TRBJ1-2, with D unresolved. V lost 1 base, J lost 3 bases, and 9 bases lay in between. This CDR3 contains 14 residues. Germline V lookup: CDR1 MNHNS, CDR2 SASEGT.

The chain recombines TRBV27 with TRBJ1-2; D is unresolved. The germline V and J ends were trimmed by 5 bases and 8 bases, with 12 bases remaining between them. The CDR3 extends over 12 amino acids. The germline gives CDR1 MNHEY, CDR2 SMNVEV (reference sequence). CDR3 coding DNA: TGTGCCAGCAGTCCGGCGTCGGGGGGCTACACCTTC. Protein: CASSPASGGYTF.

The chain employs TRBV5-4 and TRBJ2-3; D is unresolved. Trimming took off 0 bases at V and 6 bases at J, with 17 bases between the two ends. The CDR3 consists of 16 residues. Looked up from germline, CDR1 is SGHNT and CDR2 is YYREEE (reference sequence). The CDR3 coding sequence is TGTGCCAGCAGCTTGGGGGGAACTGGCTGGGCCGATACGCAGTATTTT. Protein product: CASSLGGTGWADTQYF.

In its sample, this clone was seen once. The chain couples TRBV14 to TRBJ2-1; 9 positions agree with TRBD2. Per the germline V gene, CDR1 is SGHDN and CDR2 is FVKESK. The V gene end was trimmed by 5 bases and the J gene end by 1 base; junction bases not matched to a gene: 6. The CDR3 runs 16 residues. The CDR3 region has the DNA TGTGCCAGCAGCTATAGCGGGAGTGGGTCCTACAATGAGCAGTTCTTC. Amino acids: CASSYSGSGSYNEQFF.

This chain links TRBV18 with TRBJ2-4; D unclear. CDR3 length equals 15 residues. The germline V gene encodes CDR1 KGHSH and CDR2 LQKENI. Between the trimmed V and J ends, which lost 3 bases and 1 base, there was a span of 10 bases. The CDR3 DNA sequence: TGTGCCAGCTCACCGGGCAACCCGGCCAAAAACATTCAGTACTTC. It specifies CASSPGNPAKNIQYF.

Worth noting for this clone: Distinct nucleotide sequences in the sample also encode this CDR3. The chain joins TRBV5-6 to TRBJ1-5, with D unresolved. The CDR3 length is 15 residues. Trimming cost V 1 base and J 0 bases, with 8 bases left between them. The germline V gene encodes CDR1 SGHDT and CDR2 YYEEEE. The CDR3 region is CASSLRGYSNQPQHF. The CDR3 DNA follows: TGTGCCAGCAGCTTGCGAGGGTATAGCAATCAGCCCCAGCATTTT.

V gene TRBV27 combines with J gene TRBJ1-2, with 7 bases lining up with TRBD1. The J segment lost 7 bases and the V segment lost 6 bases, leaving 17 bases of the junction unmatched. This CDR3 spans 16 amino acids. Germline loops: CDR1 MNHEY, CDR2 SMNVEV (reference sequence). CDR3 loop: CASSFLDGQGGGGYTF. CDR3 in DNA: TGTGCCAGCAGCTTTCTAGATGGGCAGGGGGGTGGTGGCTACACCTTC.